A selection of T cell receptor beta chains follows, all from one sample in a study of post-analysis software for immune sequencing data. TCRdb used MiXCR to reprocess the PCR reads, holding one entry per CDR3 protein. The table records hundreds of thousands of distinct CDR3 sequences, roughly 45% of them present only once. Sequencing was carried out using blood. These receptors were obtained from a girl aged 5 to 17 with multiple sclerosis. CDR3s leave out the opening cysteine and the closing phenylalanine or tryptophan. The order of the fields is clone size, J gene, V gene, CDR3 protein. Not every row has a clone size; where given, it reads once, few, many or a size class.

- | TRBJ2-7 | TRBV6-1 | ASRLTGKDYEQY
- | TRBJ2-4 | TRBV5-1 | ASSETSGRDIQY
few | TRBJ2-7 | TRBV20-1 | SAEDVGGGYEQY
- | - | TRBV12-3/TRBV12-4 | ASTVTGLEQY
- | TRBJ2-5 | TRBV29-1 | SVLTGETQY
once | TRBJ1-6 | TRBV6-5 | ASSLGQGFSPLH
few | TRBJ1-2 | TRBV12-3/TRBV12-4 | ASTLGRVSYGYT
- | TRBJ2-3 | TRBV10-2 | ASSLLAADTQY
- | TRBJ2-7 | TRBV14 | ASSQVSGRIYEQY
few | TRBJ2-1 | TRBV24-1 | ATSESGLAEQF
- | TRBJ1-2 | TRBV27 | ASSSWGETNYGYT
few | TRBJ2-7 | TRBV6-5 | ASSYSSRNEQY
once | TRBJ1-4 | TRBV5-5 | ASSPHSTVPYVEKLF
few | TRBJ2-7 | TRBV29-1 | SVGQVGGEQY
- | - | TRBV28 | ASTKGNEQY
- | TRBJ1-1 | TRBV9 | ASSGRLGLGFGFTEAF
few | TRBJ2-7 | TRBV5-1 | ASSLDPSGANEQY
few | TRBJ2-1 | TRBV29-1 | SVPGWREGSDEQF
few | TRBJ2-3 | TRBV20-1 | SASPTVTDTQY
few | TRBJ2-7 | TRBV2 | ASSERRAAYEQY
few | TRBJ2-1 | TRBV20-1 | SATLGGSAYNEQF
- | TRBJ2-3 | TRBV20-1 | SARRRLSRGTDTQY
- | TRBJ1-2 | TRBV5-4 | ASSLNYNTNYGYT
- | TRBJ2-7 | TRBV20-1 | SAGDYYERY
- | TRBJ2-3 | TRBV5-1 | ASSFDGYTDTQY
- | TRBJ1-2 | TRBV10-3 | AISESITLGESYGYT
few | TRBJ2-1 | TRBV7-2 | ASSPLAGGLNEQF
- | TRBJ2-1 | TRBV5-1 | ASSLVTSYNEQF
few | TRBJ2-1 | TRBV29-1 | SVTGQSYNEQF
few | TRBJ2-1 | TRBV5-1 | ASSSGQGPSYNEQF
few | TRBJ2-7 | TRBV20-1 | SAMAEQVYEQY
- | TRBJ2-3 | TRBV7-2 | ASRTQGKSTDTQY
few | TRBJ1-5 | TRBV7-2 | ASSLVSSENQPQH
- | TRBJ1-4 | TRBV28 | ASSRSGLVEELF
- | TRBJ2-1 | TRBV2 | ASSETKWIYNVQF
- | TRBJ2-1 | TRBV12-3/TRBV12-4 | ASLPDRDDPRELYNEQF
- | TRBJ1-6 | TRBV9 | ASSVRGDLGNSPLH
few | TRBJ1-6 | TRBV5-1 | ASSLGRGSPLH
- | TRBJ1-1 | TRBV20-1 | SARETGRLDTEAF
- | TRBJ2-3 | TRBV27 | ASSLWSSTDTQY
few | TRBJ2-5 | TRBV12-5 | ASGVRNGGLETQY
once | TRBJ1-2 | TRBV7-9 | ASSEETGGARSYT
- | TRBJ2-1 | TRBV5-1 | ASSVSGVIGYNEQF
- | TRBJ2-7 | TRBV29-1 | SVVSPDRTYEQY
- | TRBJ2-3 | TRBV6-5 | ASRGEVTDTQY
- | TRBJ2-7 | TRBV29-1 | SVDSGSDYEQY
- | TRBJ2-7 | TRBV4-1 | ASSQPRTGQYEQY
few | TRBJ2-3 | TRBV20-1 | SPQRASGSTDTQY
many | TRBJ1-1 | TRBV29-1 | SVGPRITNTEAF
few | TRBJ2-5 | TRBV4-2 | ASSQGGLPQETQY
- | TRBJ2-1 | TRBV7-6 | ASSPIGSGSLEQF